The 2 T cell receptor beta chains below all came from one sample that was sequenced in a study of T cell responses to AZD1222 COVID-19 vaccine. Sequencing was performed with immunoSEQ multiplex PCR; in TCRdb, only in-frame clones are kept and a portion is missing. The profile shows about 80,000 clones, under 95% of them singletons. Source: peripheral blood, taken 28 days after the second AZD1222 dose. All receptors come from an adult who received the AZD1222 COVID-19 vaccine.

V and J are TRBV10-3 and TRBJ2-2; no clear D. Germline V gene sequence: CDR1 ENHRY, CDR2 SYGVKD. V shed 4 bases and J shed 10 bases, with 10 bases lying between them. The length of the CDR3 is 12 residues. The CDR3 protein is CAISAYGMELFF. CDR3 nucleotides: TGTGCCATCAGTGCATATGGAATGGAGCTGTTTTTT.

The rearrangement joins TRBV19 to TRBJ2-1; D gene uncertain. This CDR3 has 12 amino acids. CDR1 and CDR2 (germline): LNHDA, SQIVND (reference sequence). V gave up 5 bases and J gave up 5 bases, with 7 bases separating them. CDR3 sequence: CASSPFHNEQFF. CDR3 nucleotides: TGTGCCAGTAGTCCCTTCCACAATGAGCAGTTCTTC.